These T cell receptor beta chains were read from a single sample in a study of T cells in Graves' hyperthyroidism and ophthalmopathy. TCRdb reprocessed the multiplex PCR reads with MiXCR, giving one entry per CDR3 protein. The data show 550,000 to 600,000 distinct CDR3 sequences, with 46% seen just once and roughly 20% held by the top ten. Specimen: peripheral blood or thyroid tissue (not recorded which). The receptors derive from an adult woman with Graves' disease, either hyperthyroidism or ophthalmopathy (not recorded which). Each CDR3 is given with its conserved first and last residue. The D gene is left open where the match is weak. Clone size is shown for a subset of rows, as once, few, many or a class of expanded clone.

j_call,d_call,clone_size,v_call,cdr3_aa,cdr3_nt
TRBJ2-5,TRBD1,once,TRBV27,CASSFGQGAKTQYF,TGTGCCAGCAGTTTCGGACAGGGGGCCAAGACCCAGTACTTC
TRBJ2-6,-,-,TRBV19,CASTIQEGANVLTF,TGTGCCAGTACCATACAGGAAGGGGCCAACGTCCTGACTTTC
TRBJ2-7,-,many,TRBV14,CASSPVPGPGYF,TGTGCCAGCAGCCCGGTTCCGGGACCAGGATACTTC
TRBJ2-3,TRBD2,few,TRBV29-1,CSGTSGRRTDTQYF,TGCAGCGGGACTAGCGGTAGACGCACAGATACGCAGTATTTT
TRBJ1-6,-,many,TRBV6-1,CASRQGVENSPLHF,TGTGCCAGCAGACAGGGAGTGGAGAATTCACCCCTCCACTTT
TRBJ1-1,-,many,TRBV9,CASSVALVNTEAFF,TGTGCCAGCAGCGTAGCTCTAGTCAACACTGAAGCTTTCTTT
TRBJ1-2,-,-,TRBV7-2,CASSQDLEGGGGYTF,TGCGCCAGCAGCCAAGACTTGGAGGGAGGGGGAGGCTACACCTTC
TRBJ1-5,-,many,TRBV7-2,CASSLQGTSNQPQHF,TGTGCCAGCAGCTTACAGGGAACAAGCAATCAGCCCCAGCATTTT
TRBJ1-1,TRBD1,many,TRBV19,CASSPDQDRAEAFF,TGTGCCAGTAGCCCCGACCAGGACAGGGCTGAAGCTTTCTTT
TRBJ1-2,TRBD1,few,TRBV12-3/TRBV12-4,CASRELQGDYYGYTF,TGTGCCAGCAGGGAATTACAGGGGGACTACTATGGCTACACCTTC
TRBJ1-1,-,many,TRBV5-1,CASSFADTEAFF,TGCGCCAGCAGCTTCGCGGACACTGAAGCTTTCTTT
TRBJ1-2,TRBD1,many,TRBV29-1,CSAQLRGRLVGYTF,TGCAGCGCTCAACTCAGGGGGCGCTTAGTCGGCTACACCTTC
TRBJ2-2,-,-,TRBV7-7,CASSPRGLSTYELFF,TGTGCCAGCAGCCCACGAGGTTTATCAACCTACGAGCTGTTTTTT
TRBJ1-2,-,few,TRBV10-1,CASSNETGVEDYGYTF,TGCGCCAGCAGTAACGAGACCGGGGTTGAGGACTATGGCTACACCTTC
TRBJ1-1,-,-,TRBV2,CTSTANTEAFF,TGTACCAGCACCGCGAACACTGAAGCTTTCTTT
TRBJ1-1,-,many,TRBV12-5,CASGWDPHTEAFF,TGTGCTAGTGGTTGGGACCCGCACACTGAAGCTTTCTTT
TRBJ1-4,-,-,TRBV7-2,CASSPQYSANEKLFF,TGTGCCAGCAGCCCCCAGTATTCCGCTAATGAAAAACTGTTTTTT
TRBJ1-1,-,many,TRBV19,CASSFQTGRANTEAFF,TGTGCCAGTAGTTTCCAGACCGGGAGGGCGAACACTGAAGCTTTCTTT
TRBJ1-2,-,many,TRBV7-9,CASSTMLGGDDSGYTF,TGTGCCAGCAGCACAATGTTGGGGGGCGATGACTCTGGCTACACCTTC
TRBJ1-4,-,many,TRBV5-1,CASSLASGSWEEKLFF,TGCGCCAGCAGCCTTGCCTCGGGATCCTGGGAGGAAAAACTGTTTTTT
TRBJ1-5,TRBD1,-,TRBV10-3,CAAWTGNQPQHF,TGTGCCGCCTGGACAGGGAATCAGCCCCAGCATTTT
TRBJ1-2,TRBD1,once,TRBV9,CASSVWGGGSNYGYTF,TGTGCCAGCAGCGTTTGGGGAGGGGGCTCTAACTATGGCTACACCTTC
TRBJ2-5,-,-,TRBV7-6,CASKPGAGTGETQYF,TGTGCCAGCAAACCCGGGGCAGGGACCGGGGAGACCCAGTACTTC
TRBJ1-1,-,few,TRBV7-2,CASSLALAGGMDEQFF,TGTGCCAGCAGCTTAGCACTAGCGGGAGGTATGGATGAGCAGTTCTTT
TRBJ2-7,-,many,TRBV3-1,CASSQKFYEQYF,TGTGCCAGCAGCCAAAAGTTCTACGAGCAGTACTTC
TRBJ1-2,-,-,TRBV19,CASTFAGYGYTF,TGTGCCAGTACGTTCGCGGGCTATGGCTACACCTTC
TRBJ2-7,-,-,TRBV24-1,CATSDNLANSYEQYF,TGTGCCACCAGTGATAACCTAGCGAACTCCTACGAGCAGTACTTC
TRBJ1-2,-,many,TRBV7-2,CASSLGRQFLYGYTF,TGTGCCAGCAGCTTAGGGCGACAGTTTCTTTATGGCTACACCTTC
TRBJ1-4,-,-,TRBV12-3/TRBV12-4,CASSDRQRKLFF,TGTGCCAGCAGTGACCGACAACGTAAACTGTTTTTT
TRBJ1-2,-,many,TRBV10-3,CAISPTYYYGYTF,TGTGCCATCAGTCCGACATATTACTATGGCTACACCTTC
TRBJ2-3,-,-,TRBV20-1,CSAGISTDTQYF,TGCAGTGCTGGTATCAGCACAGATACGCAGTATTTT
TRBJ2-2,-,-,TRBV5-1,CASSLGGLAGELFF,TGCGCCAGCAGCTTGGGGGGGCTGGCCGGGGAGCTGTTTTTT
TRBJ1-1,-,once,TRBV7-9,CASSLNYMNTEAFF,TGTGCCAGCAGCTTAAATTACATGAACACTGAAGCTTTCTTT
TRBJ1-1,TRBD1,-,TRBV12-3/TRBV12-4,CASSWPGQGYLAFF,TGTGCCAGCAGTTGGCCGGGACAGGGTTATCTAGCTTTCTTT
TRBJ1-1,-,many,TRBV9,CASSVAPGVNTEAFF,TGTGCCAGCAGCGTAGCTCCCGGTGTGAACACTGAAGCTTTCTTT
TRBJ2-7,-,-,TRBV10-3,CAISESAAYEQYF,TGTGCCATCAGTGAGTCGGCAGCCTACGAGCAGTACTTC
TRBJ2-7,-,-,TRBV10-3,CAISGSYEQYF,TGTGCCATCAGTGGAAGCTACGAGCAGTACTTC